The clone carrying this TCR beta chain was counted between two and nine times. Its matching antigen is unknown. This entry is derived from a study of lymphopenia after photon versus proton radiotherapy. Regarding the study as a whole: In patients who died, overall survival fell as post-nadir TCR diversity dropped more. Better survival with proton therapy was suggested as possible, not demonstrated. Oligoclonal CD8+ Temra expansion after nadir drove photon patients' diversity drop. Under photons, naive T cells and diversity fell while effector/memory populations rose.

This CDR3 region has 12 residues. V lost 4 bases and J lost 2, with 6 bases in between. Per germline, CDR1 SNHLY and CDR2 FYNNEI. The data were produced by immunoSEQ multiplex PCR, yet TCRdb's version contains in-frame clones alone and is incomplete. The sample yields roughly 17,000 clones, roughly 90% seen once. The specimen comprised peripheral blood, sampled from a patient treated with photon-based radiotherapy. This chain connects TRBV2 to TRBJ2-7, with D tentatively TRBD1 (6 bases). This TCR came from a woman in her thirties or forties with cholangiocarcinoma. Here the CDR3 DNA reads TGTGCCAGCAGTGGGGACACCTACGAGCAGTACTTC. Residues: CASSGDTYEQYF.